What follows are 3 T cell receptor beta chains derived from one specimen sequenced in a study of blood T cell repertoires in COVID-19. TCRdb's table, derived via immunoSEQ multiplex PCR, lists solely in-frame clones and lacks some. Of 170,000 or so clones listed, 88% are singletons. The sequenced sample was PBMCs or T cells enriched from blood (not recorded which). These receptors came from a woman aged 45-59 years who had recovered from COVID-19.

V gene TRBV3-1 (or the pseudogene TRBV3-2) combines with J gene TRBJ2-7, with 8 bases matching TRBD1. Trimming cost V 0 bases and J 2 bases; bases outside gene matches: 15. The CDR3 length is 19 residues. Germline CDR1 reads LGHDT; CDR2 reads YNNKEL (reference sequence). The CDR3 reads CASSQDQEGRAGGPYEQYF. The CDR3 DNA reads as TGTGCCAGCAGCCAAGATCAGGAAGGAAGGGCAGGGGGCCCCTACGAGCAGTACTTC.

This clone was observed a single time. V is TRBV5-4 and J is TRBJ1-1; D gene uncertain. From germline, CDR1 is SGHNT and CDR2 YYREEE (reference sequence). Trimming left V 0 bases short and J 1 base short, with 7 bases between. The CDR3 has 14 amino acids. CDR3 loop: CASSLEAGNTEAFF. CDR3 nucleotide sequence: TGTGCCAGCAGCTTGGAGGCAGGGAACACTGAAGCTTTCTTT.

V is TRBV3-1 (or the pseudogene TRBV3-2) and J is TRBJ1-6; D is uncertain. The ends were cut back, 3 bases at V and 5 bases at J, with 17 bases in the middle. This CDR3 has 17 residues. The germline V gene has CDR1 LGHDT and CDR2 YNNKEL (reference sequence). The CDR3 loop reads CASSQSPSGLNNSPLHF. CDR3 bases: TGTGCCAGCAGCCAGTCCCCATCCGGACTGAATAATTCACCCCTCCACTTT.